The 17 T cell receptor beta chains presented below share a single source sample, sequenced in a study of blood T cell repertoires in COVID-19 (dated by TCRdb to about 2020). The receptor library was made with the immunoSEQ multiplex PCR assay. TCRdb holds this immuneACCESS table with in-frame rearrangements only. Some clones are missing; in checked studies, unresolved V genes explain under half, and the rest has no known cause. This sample holds 200,000 to 250,000 clones; less than 90% were observed only once. The top ten clones comprise 2.5% to 3.5% of the sample. Sequenced material: PBMCs or T cells enriched from blood (not recorded which). These receptors were collected from a woman in her 50s in a cohort exposed to, infected with or recovered from COVID-19 (not recorded which).

The chain recombines TRBV7-9 with TRBJ1-6; no clear D. The CDR3 is 14 residues long. CDR1 and CDR2 (germline): SEHNR, FQNEAQ (reference sequence). Trimming left V 2 bases short and J 8 bases short, with 10 bases between. The DNA of the CDR3 is TGTGCCAGCAGCTTACAGGCGTTGGATTCACCCCTCCACTTT. Protein product: CASSLQALDSPLHF.

The chain uses TRBV15 and TRBJ2-3; 8 nucleotides align to TRBD2. The CDR3 is made up of 17 amino acids. Losses at the gene ends were 3 bases for V and 4 bases for J; bases not matched to a gene: 12. Germline CDR1 is LNHNV and CDR2 is YYDKDF (reference sequence). The CDR3 here is CATSSFPSGGVSDTQYF. As DNA, the CDR3 is TGTGCCACCAGCAGTTTTCCCTCCGGGGGGGTGTCAGATACGCAGTATTTT.

The rearrangement joins TRBV5-1 to TRBJ1-2; 7 positions match TRBD1. V shed 4 bases, J shed 3 bases, and the junction held 3 bases outside the gene matches. Germline lookup yields CDR1 SGHRS and CDR2 YFSETQ. This CDR3 has 13 residues. In nucleotides, the CDR3 is TGCGCCAGCAGCCGGGGACAGTACTATGGCTACACCTTC. It specifies CASSRGQYYGYTF.

CDR3 sequence reads: CASSLGQLAGPTDTQYF. CDR3 nucleotides: TGCGCCAGCAGCTTGGGTCAACTAGCGGGGCCCACAGATACGCAGTATTTT. V gene TRBV5-1 combines with J gene TRBJ2-3; 10 bases match TRBD2. The J segment lost 2 bases and the V segment lost 0 bases, leaving 6 bases of the junction unmatched. Germline loops: CDR1 SGHRS, CDR2 YFSETQ. This CDR3 contains 17 residues.

This rearrangement joins TRBV7-8 to TRBJ2-6, with D unresolved. V was trimmed by 1 base and J by 4 bases, leaving 5 bases between them. The CDR3 covers 14 residues. Per the germline V gene, CDR1 is SGHVS and CDR2 is FQNEAQ. CDR3 protein: CASSLVSGANVLTF. CDR3 DNA: TGTGCCAGCAGCTTAGTCTCCGGGGCCAACGTCCTGACTTTC.

The J gene is TRBJ1-2, the V gene TRBV19; D might be TRBD1 (6 bases). This CDR3 spans 15 amino acids. The germline CDR1 and CDR2 sequences are LNHDA and SQIVND (reference sequence). V was shortened by 5 bases and J by 1 base, with 14 bases between the two germline ends. CDR3 in DNA: TGTGCCAGTAGTTCCACAGGGACGCTTAACTATGGCTACACCTTC. Translated: CASSSTGTLNYGYTF.

This clone occurred once. V and J are TRBV4-3 and TRBJ1-2, with TRBD1 matching 9 bases. CDR3 length: 17 residues. Germline V lookup: CDR1 LGHNA, CDR2 YSLEER. V lost 1 base, J lost 4 bases, and 10 bases stayed unmatched. CDR3 loop: CASSQGGGQGPIYGYTF. The CDR3 region has the DNA TGCGCCAGCAGCCAAGGGGGGGGACAGGGCCCCATCTATGGCTACACCTTC.

This chain uses TRBV5-5 with TRBJ2-3; 8 bases align to TRBD1. Germline V lookup: CDR1 SGHKS, CDR2 YYEKEE (reference sequence). The CDR3 consists of 13 residues. Unmatched junction bases numbered 1, after V lost 6 bases and J lost 1 base. CDR3 DNA: TGTGCCAGCAAGGGACAGGGCACAGATACGCAGTATTTT. The encoded protein is CASKGQGTDTQYF.

This clone turned up a few times. The V gene is TRBV4-1, the J gene TRBJ1-4; the match to TRBD1 covers 9 bases. The germline gives CDR1 MGHRA, CDR2 YSYEKL. With V trimmed by 4 bases and J by 8 bases, 8 bases remained unmatched. CDR3 size: 15 residues. In DNA form, the CDR3 reads TGCGCCAGCAGCCGGGCGGACAGGGGATTAGAAAAACTGTTTTTT. Encoded protein: CASSRADRGLEKLFF.

V and J are TRBV7-2 and TRBJ2-2; no clear D gene. The CDR3 has 16 residues. Trimming pared 2 bases from V and 4 bases from J, leaving 14 bases between. Germline V gene lookup returns CDR1 SGHTA and CDR2 FQGNSA. The CDR3 DNA is TGTGCCAGCAGCTTATTGGGTAGCTTAAGCACCGGGGAGCTGTTTTTT. It codes for CASSLLGSLSTGELFF.

This clone was counted a few times. Other DNA sequences in this specimen translate into the identical CDR3. This chain joins TRBV4-2 and TRBJ1-5, with D possibly being TRBD1 (5 bases). This CDR3 comprises 14 residues. CDR1 is LGHNA and CDR2 is YNFKEQ in the germline V gene. Trimming took 0 bases from V and 5 from J, leaving 8 bases between them. In nucleotides, the CDR3 is TGTGCCAGCAGCCAAGACAGGGTAGATCAGCCCCAGCATTTT. Translating gives CASSQDRVDQPQHF.

For the CDR3, the DNA is TGTGCCAGCAGTTACGGGGGGGTAAATGAAAAACTGTTTTTT. Translation: CASSYGGVNEKLFF. This chain links TRBV6-5 with TRBJ1-4; tentatively, D is TRBD1 (5 bases). The CDR3 has 14 residues. Trimming took off 2 bases at V and 5 bases at J, with 9 bases between the two ends. Germline values: CDR1 MNHEY, CDR2 SVGAGI.

The V and J genes are TRBV6-6 and TRBJ2-3, with D perhaps TRBD1 (5 bases). Trimming removed 0 bases at V and 3 bases at J, with 13 bases between. The CDR3 spans 16 residues. Germline-derived CDR1 and CDR2 are MNHNY and SVGAGI (reference sequence). The CDR3, as DNA: TGTGCCAGCAGTTACTCGATACAGGCAGTAACAGATACGCAGTATTTT. It yields the protein CASSYSIQAVTDTQYF.

This chain uses TRBV28 with TRBJ2-3; 13 bases are shared with TRBD2. The CDR3 covers 15 residues. Germline CDR1 reads MDHEN; CDR2 reads SYDVKM. V was clipped by 7 bases and J by 14 bases; unmatched bases: 15. This CDR3 reads CASTLGGTSGAWRYF. CDR3 DNA: TGTGCCAGCACCCTCGGTGGGACTAGCGGGGCCTGGCGGTATTTT.

This clone was seen only a few times. The chain employs TRBV21-1 and TRBJ2-7; the listed D gene, TRBD2, was not tested against the DNA. TRBV21-1 is a pseudogene segment. The CDR3 is made up of 16 amino acids. Here the CDR3 DNA reads TGTGCCAGCAGCAAAGCTATAACGGGAACGGCCTACGAGCAGTACTTC. It translates to CASSKAITGTAYEQYF.

V usage is TRBV9 and J usage is TRBJ1-5; D is unclear. Deletions cut 0 bases from V and 0 bases from J, with 7 bases between. The CDR3 length is 15 residues. The germline gives CDR1 SGDLS, CDR2 YYNGEE. CDR3 residues: CASSVDSRSNQPQHF. CDR3 coding DNA: TGTGCCAGCAGCGTAGATTCTCGTAGCAATCAGCCCCAGCATTTT.

This chain links TRBV29-1 with TRBJ1-3; D remains unclear. CDR3 size: 13 residues. Germline loops: CDR1 SQVTM, CDR2 ANQGSEA. V lost 7 bases and J 3 bases, leaving 13 bases between the germline ends. The CDR3 spells CSAKNRGGNTIYF. In DNA form, the CDR3 reads TGCAGCGCCAAGAATCGGGGTGGAAACACCATATATTTT. The whole variable domain, remainder taken from reference TRBV29-1 and TRBJ1-3, is SAVISQKPSRDICQRGTSLTIQCQVDSQVTMMFWYRQQPGQSLTLIATANQGSEATYESGFVIDKFPISRPNLTFSTLTVSNMSPEDSSIYLCSAKNRGGNTIYFGEGSWLTVV.